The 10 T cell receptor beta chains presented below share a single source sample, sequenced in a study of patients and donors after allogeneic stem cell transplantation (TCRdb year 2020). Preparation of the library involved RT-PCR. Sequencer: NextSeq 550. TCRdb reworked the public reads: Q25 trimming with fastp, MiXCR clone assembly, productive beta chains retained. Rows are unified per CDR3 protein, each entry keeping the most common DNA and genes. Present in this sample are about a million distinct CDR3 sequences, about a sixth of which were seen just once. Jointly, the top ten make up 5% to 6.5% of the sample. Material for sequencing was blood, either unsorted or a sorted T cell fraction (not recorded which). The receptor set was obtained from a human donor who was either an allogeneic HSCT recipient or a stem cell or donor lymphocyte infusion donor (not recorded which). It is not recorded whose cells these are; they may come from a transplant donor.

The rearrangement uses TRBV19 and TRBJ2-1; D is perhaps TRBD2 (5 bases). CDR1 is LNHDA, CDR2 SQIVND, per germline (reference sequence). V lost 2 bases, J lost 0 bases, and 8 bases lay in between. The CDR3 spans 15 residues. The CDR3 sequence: CASSIPGDSYNEQFF. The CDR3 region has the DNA TGTGCCAGTAGTATACCCGGGGACTCCTACAATGAGCAGTTCTTC.

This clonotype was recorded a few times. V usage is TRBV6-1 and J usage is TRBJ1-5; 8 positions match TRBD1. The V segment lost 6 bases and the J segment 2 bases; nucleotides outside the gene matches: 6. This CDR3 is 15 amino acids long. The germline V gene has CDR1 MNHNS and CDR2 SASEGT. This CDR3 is CASRDRGGGNQPQHF. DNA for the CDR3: TGTGCCAGCAGAGACAGGGGCGGAGGCAATCAGCCCCAGCATTTT.

The CDR3 DNA reads as TGCGCCAGCAGCCAAGAACGGCAGACCTATGGCTACACCTTC. This codes for CASSQERQTYGYTF. The rearrangement links TRBV4-1 to TRBJ1-2; D ambiguous. There are 14 residues in the CDR3. With 0 bases removed from V and 4 bases from J, the gap between germline ends came to 9 bases. Germline V gene lookup returns CDR1 MGHRA and CDR2 YSYEKL.

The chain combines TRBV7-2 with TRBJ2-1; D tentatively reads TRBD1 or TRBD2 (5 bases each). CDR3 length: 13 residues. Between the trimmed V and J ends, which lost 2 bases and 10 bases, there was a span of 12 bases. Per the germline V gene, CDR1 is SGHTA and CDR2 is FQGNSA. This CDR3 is CASSLIGRDEQFF. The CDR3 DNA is TGTGCCAGCAGCTTAATTGGCCGGGACGAGCAGTTCTTC.

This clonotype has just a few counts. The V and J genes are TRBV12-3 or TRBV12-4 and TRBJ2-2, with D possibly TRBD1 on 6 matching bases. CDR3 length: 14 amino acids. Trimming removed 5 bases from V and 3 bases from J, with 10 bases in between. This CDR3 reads CASSPRQDTGELFF. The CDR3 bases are TGTGCCAGCAGTCCAAGACAGGACACCGGGGAGCTGTTTTTT.

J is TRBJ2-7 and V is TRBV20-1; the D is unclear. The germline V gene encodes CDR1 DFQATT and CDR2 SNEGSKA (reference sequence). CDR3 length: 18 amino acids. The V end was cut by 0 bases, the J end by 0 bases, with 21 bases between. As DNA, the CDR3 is TGCAGTGCTAGAGATTGGGCGCTAAGGGCCAAACCCTCCTACGAGCAGTACTTC. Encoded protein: CSARDWALRAKPSYEQYF.

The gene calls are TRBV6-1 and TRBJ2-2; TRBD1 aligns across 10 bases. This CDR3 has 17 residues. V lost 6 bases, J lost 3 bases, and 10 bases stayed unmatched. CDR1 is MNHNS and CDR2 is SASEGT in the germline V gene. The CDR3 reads CASSRSRDRGYTGELFF. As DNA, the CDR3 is TGTGCCAGCAGCCGCTCACGGGACAGGGGTTACACCGGGGAGCTGTTTTTT.

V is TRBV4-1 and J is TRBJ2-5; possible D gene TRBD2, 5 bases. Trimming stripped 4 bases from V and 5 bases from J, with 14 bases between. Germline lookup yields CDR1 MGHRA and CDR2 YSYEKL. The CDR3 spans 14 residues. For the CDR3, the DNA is TGCGCCAGCAGCCGAACGGGAATGGTGGAGACCCAGTACTTC. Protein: CASSRTGMVETQYF.

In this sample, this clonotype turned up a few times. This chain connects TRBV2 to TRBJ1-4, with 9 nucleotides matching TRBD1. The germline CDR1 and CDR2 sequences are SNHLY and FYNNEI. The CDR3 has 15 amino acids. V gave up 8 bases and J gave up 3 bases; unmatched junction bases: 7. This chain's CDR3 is CASGGDRAANEKLFF. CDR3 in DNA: TGTGCCAGCGGGGGGGACAGGGCTGCTAATGAAAAACTGTTTTTT.

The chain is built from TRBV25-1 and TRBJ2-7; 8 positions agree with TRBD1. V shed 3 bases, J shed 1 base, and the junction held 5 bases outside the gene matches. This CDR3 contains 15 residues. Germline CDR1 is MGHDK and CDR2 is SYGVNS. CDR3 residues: CASSDVRGLSYEQYF. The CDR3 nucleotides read TGTGCCAGCAGTGACGTCAGGGGGCTTTCCTACGAGCAGTACTTC.